Listed here are 18 T cell receptor beta chains from one sample, sequenced in a study of regulatory T cells in long-lasting Graves disease. CDR3-region Arm-PCR and iRepertoire HTBI primers produced the TCR beta libraries. Via MiXCR, TCRdb re-called the multiplex PCR reads, giving one row per CDR3 protein. The sample lists some 450,000 distinct CDR3 sequences, around 24% seen once, with about a quarter in the top ten. The time point is: persistent/refractory GD, antithyroid drugs over 5 years with positive TRAb. Preparation of the TCR library used RNA extracted from PBMCs. Sequenced material: peripheral blood mononuclear cells (PBMCs), taken when the disease was refractory, from a patient treated with antithyroid drugs. The receptors were sampled from a female donor with Graves disease.

This clonotype was counted only a few times. V gene TRBV6-1 combines with J gene TRBJ2-6; 10 nucleotides align to TRBD1. V shed 6 bases and J 0 bases; nucleotides not matched to a gene: 8. Per germline, CDR1 MNHNS and CDR2 SASEGT. This CDR3 comprises 18 residues. CDR3 amino acids: CASSNRDRGLSGANVLTF. DNA for the CDR3: TGTGCCAGCAGCAACCGGGACAGGGGCCTCTCTGGGGCCAACGTCCTGACTTTC.

This clonotype has only a few counts. The V and J genes are TRBV3-1 and TRBJ2-5; D remains ambiguous. Germline V gene lookup returns CDR1 LGHDT and CDR2 YNNKEL (reference sequence). The CDR3 has 13 amino acids. With 1 base removed from V and 5 bases from J, the gap between germline ends came to 8 bases. The CDR3 nucleotides are TGTGCCAGCAGCCAAGTAAGGGTGGAGACCCAGTACTTC. Its protein is CASSQVRVETQYF.

V gene TRBV7-2 combines with J gene TRBJ2-4; 9 nucleotides line up with TRBD2. Germline lookup yields CDR1 SGHTA and CDR2 FQGNSA. This CDR3 is 17 amino acids long. The J segment lost 1 base and the V segment lost 8 bases, leaving 12 bases of the junction unmatched. The CDR3 DNA is TGTGCCAGCCCACCGGGACTAGCAGTTGGGGCCAAAAACATTCAGTACTTC. It yields the protein CASPPGLAVGAKNIQYF.

For the CDR3, the DNA is TGTGCCAGCAGTCCTAAAGGGGGCACTGAAGCTTTCTTT. It yields the protein CASSPKGGTEAFF. The chain has TRBV2 and TRBJ1-1; the D gene is possibly TRBD1 (6 bases). Deletions cut 5 bases from V and 4 bases from J, with 11 bases between. The CDR3 is 13 residues long. Germline CDR1 SNHLY, CDR2 FYNNEI. Together with reference TRBV2 and TRBJ1-1, the CDR3 gives the full variable domain: EPEVTQTPSHQVTQMGQEVILRCVPISNHLYFYWYRQILGQKVEFLVSFYNNEISEKSEIFDDQFSVERPDGSNFTLKIRSTKLEDSAMYFCASSPKGGTEAFFGQGTRLTVV.

This clonotype turned up a few times. This chain uses TRBV7-9 with TRBJ2-7, with D tentatively TRBD1 (6 bases). The germline V gene encodes CDR1 SEHNR and CDR2 FQNEAQ (reference sequence). The CDR3 is 15 amino acids. V lost 5 bases to trimming and J lost 7 bases, with 21 bases between them. The CDR3 region has the DNA TGTGCCAGCAGCGCCCCCGGGACAACCCTTCGGGAGCAGTACTTC. It encodes CASSAPGTTLREQYF.

In this sample, this clonotype turned up many times. CDR3 in amino acids: CASSAPGQGAGETQYF. CDR3 bases: TGTGCCAGCAGTGCACCGGGACAGGGGGCGGGAGAGACCCAGTACTTC. The rearrangement uses TRBV28 and TRBJ2-5; the match to TRBD1 covers 12 bases. Looked up from germline, CDR1 is MDHEN and CDR2 is SYDVKM. The V gene end was trimmed by 5 bases and the J gene end by 4 bases; junction bases not matched to a gene: 8. CDR3 size: 16 residues.

Ten or more counts support this clonotype. The CDR3 DNA reads as TGTGCCAGCAACAGGGACAGGGGGTCAAGTCAGTACACTGAAGCTTTCTTT. Protein sequence: CASNRDRGSSQYTEAFF. The chain combines TRBV2 with TRBJ1-1; 11 bases agree with TRBD1. Per germline, CDR1 SNHLY and CDR2 FYNNEI. The V segment lost 7 bases and the J segment 3 bases; nucleotides outside the gene matches: 13. CDR3 length equals 17 residues.

The sample holds many counts of this clonotype. V is TRBV28 and J is TRBJ2-7; 7 nucleotides match TRBD1. Germline lookup yields CDR1 MDHEN and CDR2 SYDVKM. The CDR3 has 16 residues. Trimming at V came to 5 bases and at J to 0 bases, leaving 10 bases not matched to a gene. This CDR3 reads CASSPPGQVNSYEQYF. DNA for the CDR3: TGTGCCAGCAGTCCCCCCGGACAGGTGAACTCCTACGAGCAGTACTTC.

The chain has TRBV25-1 and TRBJ2-7, with 8 bases aligning to TRBD1. The junction had 9 bases not matched to a gene; V was cut back by 1 base and J by 4 bases. Germline CDR1 reads MGHDK; CDR2 reads SYGVNS. The CDR3 runs 16 residues. The CDR3 DNA sequence: TGTGCCAGCAGTGAATCCCGCGCAAACAGGGGGTACGAGCAGTACTTC. Protein product: CASSESRANRGYEQYF.

This clonotype showed up many times. This chain connects TRBV29-1 to TRBJ1-2; 8 bases line up with TRBD1. The CDR3 sequence is 11 residues long. Trimming cost V 7 bases and J 6 bases; bases outside gene matches: 4. CDR1 is SQVTM and CDR2 is ANQGSEA in the germline V gene. The CDR3 DNA is TGCAGCGCGTCGACAGGGGATGGCTACACCTTC. Translated: CSASTGDGYTF.

V usage is TRBV6-9 and J usage is TRBJ2-5, with D perhaps TRBD1 (5 bases). The CDR3 loop spans 16 amino acids. CDR1 MNHGY and CDR2 SVAAGI come from the germline V gene. V was cut by 4 bases and J by 3 bases, with 18 bases left in between. The CDR3 is CASSFQGGHNKETQYF. The CDR3 coding sequence is TGTGCCAGCAGTTTTCAGGGTGGACATAATAAAGAGACCCAGTACTTC.

This clonotype was seen only a few times. The V call is TRBV5-4, the J call TRBJ2-5, with D perhaps TRBD2 (6 bases). Germline V gene lookup returns CDR1 SGHNT and CDR2 YYREEE (reference sequence). CDR3 length equals 14 residues. Trimming stripped 1 base from V and 7 bases from J, with 14 bases between. CDR3 bases: TGTGCCAGCAGCTTGAGTCGGGGGTCCGTGACCCAGTACTTC. It is translated as CASSLSRGSVTQYF.

This clonotype was observed a handful of times. This chain connects TRBV6-1 to TRBJ1-6, with unresolved D. CDR1 MNHNS and CDR2 SASEGT come from the germline V gene. This CDR3 is built from 15 residues. The ends were cut back, 7 bases at V and 0 bases at J, with 10 bases in the middle. CDR3 nucleotides: TGTGCCAGCACCCCGGACGACTCCTATAATTCACCCCTCCACTTT. Translation: CASTPDDSYNSPLHF.

This clonotype has ten or more counts. This chain connects TRBV28 to TRBJ2-4, with D possibly matching TRBD2 (6 bases). Germline CDR1 reads MDHEN; CDR2 reads SYDVKM. With 5 bases removed from V and 16 bases from J, the gap between germline ends came to 18 bases. The CDR3 extends over 12 amino acids. The CDR3 DNA reads TGTGCCAGCAGTCGTGCTTCCGGAGGGTTCTACTTC. Amino acid sequence: CASSRASGGFYF.

V and J are TRBV7-2 and TRBJ1-5, with a possible D match to TRBD1 (5 bases). The CDR3 extends over 14 amino acids. Between the trimmed V and J ends, which lost 1 base and 3 bases, there was a span of 7 bases. Germline CDR1 SGHTA, CDR2 FQGNSA. The DNA of the CDR3 is TGTGCCAGCAGCTTAGAGACAGTCAATCAGCCCCAGCATTTT. Amino acids: CASSLETVNQPQHF.

This clonotype appeared many times. J is TRBJ2-5 and V is TRBV11-2; D not resolved. The V end lost 1 base, the J end lost 4 bases, and 13 bases lay between the germline ends. This CDR3 is 15 amino acids long. Per the germline V gene, CDR1 is SGHAT and CDR2 is FQNNGV. CDR3 amino acids: CASSLAGWASETQYF. The CDR3 nucleotides read TGTGCCAGCAGCTTAGCCGGGTGGGCGTCAGAGACCCAGTACTTC.

The CDR3 DNA reads TGTGCCAGCAGGGACCTGTATGAAGAGACCCAGTACTTC. This sequence encodes CASRDLYEETQYF. The rearrangement joins TRBV5-4 to TRBJ2-5; no firm D call. This CDR3 comprises 13 residues. Germline CDR1 reads SGHNT; CDR2 reads YYREEE (reference sequence). V was pared by 5 bases and J by 3 bases, with 11 bases between.

This clonotype was seen a handful of times. The CDR3 DNA is TGTGCCAGCAGCCACGCAACCTCCTACGAGCAGTACTTC. This sequence encodes CASSHATSYEQYF. This rearrangement joins TRBV7-6 to TRBJ2-7; D is undetermined. The CDR3 runs to 13 residues. Between the trimmed V and J ends, which lost 5 bases and 0 bases, there was a span of 8 bases. CDR1 is SGHVS and CDR2 is FNYEAQ in the germline V gene.